Described below is a single T cell receptor (beta chain) sequence and its context. The entry originates in a study of cytomegalovirus exposure and HLA in healthy donors. The PCR contained 60 Vbeta and 13 Jbeta primers. Some clones are missing from TCRdb's copy, which holds only in-frame ones; the method was immunoSEQ multiplex PCR. The sample shows some 150,000 clones, roughly 85% of them seen only once. The germline CDR1 and CDR2 sequences are SGDLS and YYNGEE. The ends lost 3 bases at V and 3 bases at J; junction bases unmatched: 6. This CDR3 has 15 amino acids. Donors counted as nominally healthy when sampled, yet unrecorded immune exposures were likely.

The sequenced material came from PBMCs. The TCR comes from a male donor in good health and CMV-seronegative. The chain employs TRBV9 and TRBJ1-2; 9 bases agree with TRBD1. The DNA of the CDR3 is TGTGCCAGCAGCGCGCAGGACAGGGGTGACTATGGCTACACCTTC. Its protein is CASSAQDRGDYGYTF.